This T cell receptor beta chain was identified in a study of T cell repertoires in cytomegalovirus infection (dated 2019 in TCRdb). Regarding the study in general: The HLA type of each donor mattered for the analysis, because public TCR beta signatures pointed to carriage of CMV infection along with the matching HLA type. The full study reports these points: The ex vivo response was dominated by HLA-C-restricted CMV-specific TCR beta clonotypes, which also provided the single most frequent clonotype in two of eight donors. Carriers of CMV infection plus the relevant HLA type were discriminated by the cumulative frequency of public TCR beta family members in the study cohort and in an independent approximately 360-donor cohort.

This clonotype was observed at least ten times. Its antigen is still unknown. No much larger clone exists at a distance of one base, and base qualities are not known. From the cysteine through the phenylalanine, the CDR3 covers 18 amino acids. This entry keeps only the CDR3 DNA: 54 bases, framed from base 1. V and J are trimmed by 2 bases and 6 bases, and the gene matches miss 15 bases of the junction. Reading the germline V gene (reference sequence) gives CDR1 SEHNR and CDR2 FQNEAQ. The sequencer was an Illumina HiSeq 1500. TCRdb passed the public sequencing reads through fastp at Q25 and MiXCR, retaining productive beta sequences. Rows are combined by CDR3 protein, so each entry shows the most common genes and DNA. Recorded for this sample are fewer than 200,000 distinct CDR3 sequences; about an eighth of them occurred a single time. In total, the top ten clones hold 25% to 30% of the sample.

The sequence links TRBV7-9 to TRBJ2-3; 9 bases in the middle match TRBD2. What was sequenced was PBMCs. This TCR was recovered from a human donor in good health (CMV status not recorded). Some clones in this sample may be carry-over from other donors' samples. The DNA sequence is given as TGTGCCAGCAGCTTACCTCTGAGGCTAGCGGGAATAAGGGATACGCAGTATTTT. It is translated as CASSLPLRLAGIRDTQYF.